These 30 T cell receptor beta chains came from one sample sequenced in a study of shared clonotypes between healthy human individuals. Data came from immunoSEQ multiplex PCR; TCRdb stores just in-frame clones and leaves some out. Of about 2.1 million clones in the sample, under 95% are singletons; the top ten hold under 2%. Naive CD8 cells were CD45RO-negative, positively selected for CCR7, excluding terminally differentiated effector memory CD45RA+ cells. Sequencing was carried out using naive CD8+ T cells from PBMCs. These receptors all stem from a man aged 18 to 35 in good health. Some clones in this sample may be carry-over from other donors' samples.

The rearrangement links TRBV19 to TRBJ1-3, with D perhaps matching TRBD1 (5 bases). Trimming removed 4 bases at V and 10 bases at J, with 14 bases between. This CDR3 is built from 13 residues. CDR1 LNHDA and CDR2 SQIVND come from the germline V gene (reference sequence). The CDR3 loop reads CASSRTTFDTIYF. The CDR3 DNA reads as TGTGCCAGTAGTAGGACAACCTTTGATACCATATATTTT.

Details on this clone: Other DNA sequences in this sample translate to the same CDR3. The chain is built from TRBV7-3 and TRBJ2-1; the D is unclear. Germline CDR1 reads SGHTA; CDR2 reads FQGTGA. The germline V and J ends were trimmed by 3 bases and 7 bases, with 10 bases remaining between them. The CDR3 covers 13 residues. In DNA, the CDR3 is TGTGCCAGCAGCTTCTTGGCCGGGAATGAGCAGTTCTTC. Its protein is CASSFLAGNEQFF.

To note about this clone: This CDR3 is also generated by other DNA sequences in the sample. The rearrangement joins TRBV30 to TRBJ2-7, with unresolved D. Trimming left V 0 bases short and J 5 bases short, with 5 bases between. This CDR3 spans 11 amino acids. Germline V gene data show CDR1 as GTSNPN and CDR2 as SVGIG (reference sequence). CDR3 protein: CAWSVLHEQYF. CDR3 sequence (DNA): TGTGCCTGGAGTGTACTACACGAGCAGTACTTC.

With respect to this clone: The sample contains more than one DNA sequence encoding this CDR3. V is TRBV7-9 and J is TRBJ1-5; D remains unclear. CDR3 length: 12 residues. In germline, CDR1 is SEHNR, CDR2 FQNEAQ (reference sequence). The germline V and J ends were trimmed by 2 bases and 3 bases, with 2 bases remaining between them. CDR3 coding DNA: TGTGCCAGCAGCTTAACCAATCAGCCCCAGCATTTT. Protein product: CASSLTNQPQHF.

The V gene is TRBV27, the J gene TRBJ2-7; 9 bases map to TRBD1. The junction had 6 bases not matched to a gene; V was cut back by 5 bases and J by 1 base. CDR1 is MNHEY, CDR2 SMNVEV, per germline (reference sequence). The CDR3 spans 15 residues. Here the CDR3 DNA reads TGTGCCAGCAGTACCGGGACAGGGTTTTCCTACGAGCAGTACTTC. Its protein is CASSTGTGFSYEQYF.

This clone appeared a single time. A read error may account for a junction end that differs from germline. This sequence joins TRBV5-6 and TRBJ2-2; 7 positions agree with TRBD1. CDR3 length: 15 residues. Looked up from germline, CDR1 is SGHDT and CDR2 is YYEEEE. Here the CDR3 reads CASTLGDRNTGELFF. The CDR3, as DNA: TGTGCCAGCACCTTGGGGGACAGGAACACCGGGGAGCTGTTTTTT. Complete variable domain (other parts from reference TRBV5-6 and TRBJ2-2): DAGVTQSPTHLIKTRGQQVTLRCSPKSGHDTVSWYQQALGQGPQFIFQYYEEEERQRGNFPDRFSGHQFPNYSSELNVNALLLGDSALYLCASTLGDRNTGELFFGEGSRLTVL.

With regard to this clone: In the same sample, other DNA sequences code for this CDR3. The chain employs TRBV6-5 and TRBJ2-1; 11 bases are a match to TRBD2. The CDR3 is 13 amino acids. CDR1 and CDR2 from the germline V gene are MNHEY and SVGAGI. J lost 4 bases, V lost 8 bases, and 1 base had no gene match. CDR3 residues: CASGTSGYNEQFF. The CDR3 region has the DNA TGTGCCAGCGGGACTAGCGGTTACAATGAGCAGTTCTTC.

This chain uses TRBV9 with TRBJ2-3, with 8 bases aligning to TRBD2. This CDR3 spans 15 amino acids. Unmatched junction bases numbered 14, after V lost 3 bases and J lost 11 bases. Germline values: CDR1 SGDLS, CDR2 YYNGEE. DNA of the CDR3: TGTGCCAGCAGCGGTTCGGCGGGAGGTCCTAGTGAGCAGTATTTT. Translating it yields CASSGSAGGPSEQYF.

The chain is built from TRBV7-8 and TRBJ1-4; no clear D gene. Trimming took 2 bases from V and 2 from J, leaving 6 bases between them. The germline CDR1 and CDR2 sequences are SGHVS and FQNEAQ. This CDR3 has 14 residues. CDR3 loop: CASSLTLTNEKLFF. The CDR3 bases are TGTGCCAGCAGCTTAACTTTGACTAATGAAAAACTGTTTTTT. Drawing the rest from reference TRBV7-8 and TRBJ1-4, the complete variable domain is GAGVSQSPRYKVAKRGQDVALRCDPISGHVSLFWYQQALGQGPEFLTYFQNEAQLDKSGLPSDRFFAERPEGSVSTLKIQRTQQEDSAVYLCASSLTLTNEKLFFGSGTQLSVL.

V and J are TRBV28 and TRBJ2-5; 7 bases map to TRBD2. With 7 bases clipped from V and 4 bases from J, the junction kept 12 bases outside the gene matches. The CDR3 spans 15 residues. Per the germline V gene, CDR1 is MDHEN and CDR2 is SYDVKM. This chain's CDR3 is CASTLGRREIETQYF. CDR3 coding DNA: TGTGCCAGCACCTTGGGAAGGCGGGAGATAGAGACCCAGTACTTC. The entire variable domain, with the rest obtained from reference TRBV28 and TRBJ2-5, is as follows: DVKVTQSSRYLVKRTGEKVFLECVQDMDHENMFWYRQDPGLGLRLIYFSYDVKMKEKGDIPEGYSVSREKKERFSLILESASTNQTSMYLCASTLGRREIETQYFGPGTRLLVL.

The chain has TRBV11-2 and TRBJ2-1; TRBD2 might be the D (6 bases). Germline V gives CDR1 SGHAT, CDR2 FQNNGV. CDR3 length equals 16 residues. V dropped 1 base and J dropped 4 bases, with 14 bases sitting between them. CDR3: CASSLGLTGRYNEQFF. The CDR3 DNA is TGTGCCAGCAGCTTAGGGCTCACCGGGAGATACAATGAGCAGTTCTTC.

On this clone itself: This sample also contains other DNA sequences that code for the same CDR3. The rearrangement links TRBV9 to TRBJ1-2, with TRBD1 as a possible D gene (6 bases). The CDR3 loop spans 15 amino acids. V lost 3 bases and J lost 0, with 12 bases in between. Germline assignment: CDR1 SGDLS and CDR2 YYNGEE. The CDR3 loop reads CASSATGTPNYGYTF. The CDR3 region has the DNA TGTGCCAGCAGCGCAACAGGGACCCCTAACTATGGCTACACCTTC.

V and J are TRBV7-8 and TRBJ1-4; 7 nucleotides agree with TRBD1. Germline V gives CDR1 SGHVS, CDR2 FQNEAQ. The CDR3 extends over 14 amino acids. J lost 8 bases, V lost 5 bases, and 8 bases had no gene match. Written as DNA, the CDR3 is TGTGCCAGCAGCGCACAGGGGAATGGGGAAAAACTGTTTTTT. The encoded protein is CASSAQGNGEKLFF.

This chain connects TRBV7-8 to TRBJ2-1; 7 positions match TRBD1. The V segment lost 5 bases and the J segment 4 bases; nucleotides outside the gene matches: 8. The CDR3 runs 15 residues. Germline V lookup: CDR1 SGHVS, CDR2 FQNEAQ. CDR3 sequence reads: CASSQDRVAYNEQFF. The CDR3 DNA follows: TGTGCCAGCAGCCAAGACAGGGTGGCTTACAATGAGCAGTTCTTC.

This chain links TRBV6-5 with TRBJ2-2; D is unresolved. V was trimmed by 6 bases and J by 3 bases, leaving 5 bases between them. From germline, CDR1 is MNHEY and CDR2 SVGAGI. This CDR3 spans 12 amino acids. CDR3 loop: CASREHTGELFF. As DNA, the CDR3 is TGTGCCAGCAGAGAACACACCGGGGAGCTGTTTTTT.

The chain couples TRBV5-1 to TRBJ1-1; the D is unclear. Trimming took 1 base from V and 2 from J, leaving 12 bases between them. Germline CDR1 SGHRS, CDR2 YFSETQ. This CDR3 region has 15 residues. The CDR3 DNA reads TGCGCCAGCAGCTTGCGGGGAGGAGATAACACTGAAGCTTTCTTT. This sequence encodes CASSLRGGDNTEAFF. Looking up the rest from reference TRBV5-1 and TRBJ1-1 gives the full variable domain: KAGVTQTPRYLIKTRGQQVTLSCSPISGHRSVSWYQQTPGQGLQFLFEYFSETQRNKGNFPGRFSGRQFSNSRSEMNVSTLELGDSALYLCASSLRGGDNTEAFFGQGTRLTVV.

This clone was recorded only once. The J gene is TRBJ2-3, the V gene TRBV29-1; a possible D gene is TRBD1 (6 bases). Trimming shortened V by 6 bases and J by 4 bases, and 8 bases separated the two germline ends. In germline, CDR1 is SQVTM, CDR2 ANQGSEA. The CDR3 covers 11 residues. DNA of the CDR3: TGCAGCGTGTCAGGGGCAGATACGCAGTATTTT. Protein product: CSVSGADTQYF.

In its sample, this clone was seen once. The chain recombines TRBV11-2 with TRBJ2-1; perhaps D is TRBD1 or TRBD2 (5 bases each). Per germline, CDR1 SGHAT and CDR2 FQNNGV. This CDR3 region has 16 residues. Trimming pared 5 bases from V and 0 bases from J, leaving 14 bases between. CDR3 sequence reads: CASSPLWGSSYNEQFF. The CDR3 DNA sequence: TGTGCCAGCAGCCCACTTTGGGGGAGCTCCTACAATGAGCAGTTCTTC.

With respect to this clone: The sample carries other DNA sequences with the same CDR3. CDR3 nucleotides: TGTGCCAGTAGTATCGGGACAGGGAGCCACGAGCAGTACTTC. Translation gives CASSIGTGSHEQYF. V usage is TRBV19 and J usage is TRBJ2-7, with 9 bases aligning to TRBD1. This CDR3 region has 14 residues. With 3 bases clipped from V and 5 bases from J, the junction kept 5 bases outside the gene matches. Germline V CDR1 and CDR2: LNHDA, SQIVND (reference sequence).

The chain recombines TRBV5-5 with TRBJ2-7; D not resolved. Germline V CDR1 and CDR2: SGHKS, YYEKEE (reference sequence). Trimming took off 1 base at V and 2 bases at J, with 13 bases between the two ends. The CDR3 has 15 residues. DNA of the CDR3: TGTGCCAGCAGCTTGCCGCAAACCCTCACCTACGAGCAGTACTTC. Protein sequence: CASSLPQTLTYEQYF.

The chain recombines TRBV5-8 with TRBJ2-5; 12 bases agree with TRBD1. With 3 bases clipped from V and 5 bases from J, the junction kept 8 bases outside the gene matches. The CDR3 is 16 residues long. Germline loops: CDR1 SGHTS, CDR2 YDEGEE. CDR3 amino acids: CASSWGTGGARETQYF. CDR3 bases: TGTGCCAGCAGCTGGGGGACAGGGGGCGCGAGGGAGACCCAGTACTTC.

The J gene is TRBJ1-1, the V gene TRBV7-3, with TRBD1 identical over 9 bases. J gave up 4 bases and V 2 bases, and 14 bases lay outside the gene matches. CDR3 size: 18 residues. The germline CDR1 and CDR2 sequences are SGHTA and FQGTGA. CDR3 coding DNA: TGTGCCAGCAGCTTAGCCCCGGGACAGGGCTTGTGGGGCACTGAAGCTTTCTTT. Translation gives CASSLAPGQGLWGTEAFF.

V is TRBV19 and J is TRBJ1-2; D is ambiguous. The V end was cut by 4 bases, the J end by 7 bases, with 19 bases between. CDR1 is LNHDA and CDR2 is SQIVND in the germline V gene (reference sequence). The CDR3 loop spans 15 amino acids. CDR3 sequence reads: CASSTPVISSAGYTF. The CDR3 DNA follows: TGTGCCAGTAGTACTCCAGTGATCTCATCTGCTGGCTACACCTTC.

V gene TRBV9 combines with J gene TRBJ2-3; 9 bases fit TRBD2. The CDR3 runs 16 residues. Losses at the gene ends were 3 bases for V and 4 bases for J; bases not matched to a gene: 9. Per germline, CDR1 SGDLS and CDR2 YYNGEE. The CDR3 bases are TGTGCCAGCAGCGGAAAGCGGGAGGAGGTTCCAGATACGCAGTATTTT. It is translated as CASSGKREEVPDTQYF.

CDR3 nucleotide sequence: TGCAGTGCCCCGACGGGAGACATTCAGTACTTC. It yields the protein CSAPTGDIQYF. This chain joins TRBV20-1 and TRBJ2-4, with D tentatively TRBD2 (6 bases). Per the germline V gene, CDR1 is DFQATT and CDR2 is SNEGSKA (reference sequence). V was shortened by 6 bases and J by 8 bases, with 11 bases between the two germline ends. This CDR3 has 11 amino acids.

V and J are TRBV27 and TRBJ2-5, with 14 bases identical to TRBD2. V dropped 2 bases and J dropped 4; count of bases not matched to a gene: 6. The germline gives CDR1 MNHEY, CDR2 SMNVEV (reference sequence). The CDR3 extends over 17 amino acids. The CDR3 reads CASSLVGLAGVSETQYF. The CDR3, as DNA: TGTGCCAGCAGTTTAGTGGGACTAGCGGGAGTTTCAGAGACCCAGTACTTC.

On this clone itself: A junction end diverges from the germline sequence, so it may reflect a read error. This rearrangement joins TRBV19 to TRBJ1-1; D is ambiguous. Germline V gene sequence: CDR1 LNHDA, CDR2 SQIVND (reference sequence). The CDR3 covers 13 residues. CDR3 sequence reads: CASRIGLNTEAFF. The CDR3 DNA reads TGTGCCAGTAGAATAGGTTTGAACACTGAAGCTTTCTTT. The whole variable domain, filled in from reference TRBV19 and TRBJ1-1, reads DGGITQSPKYLFRKEGQNVTLSCEQNLNHDAMYWYRQDPGQGLRLIYYSQIVNDFQKGDIAEGYSVSREKKESFPLTVTSAQKNPTAFYLCASRIGLNTEAFFGQGTRLTVV.

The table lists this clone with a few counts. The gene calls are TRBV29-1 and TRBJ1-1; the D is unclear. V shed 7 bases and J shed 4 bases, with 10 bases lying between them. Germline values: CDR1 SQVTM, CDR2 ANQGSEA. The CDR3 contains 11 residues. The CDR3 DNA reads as TGCAGCGCTACGTGGGGCACTGAAGCTTTCTTT. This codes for CSATWGTEAFF.

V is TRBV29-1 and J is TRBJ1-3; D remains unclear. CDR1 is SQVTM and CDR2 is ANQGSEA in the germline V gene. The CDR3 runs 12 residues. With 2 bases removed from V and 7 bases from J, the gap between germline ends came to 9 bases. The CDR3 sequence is CSVEIVPNTIYF. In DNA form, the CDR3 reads TGCAGCGTTGAAATCGTGCCGAACACCATATATTTT.

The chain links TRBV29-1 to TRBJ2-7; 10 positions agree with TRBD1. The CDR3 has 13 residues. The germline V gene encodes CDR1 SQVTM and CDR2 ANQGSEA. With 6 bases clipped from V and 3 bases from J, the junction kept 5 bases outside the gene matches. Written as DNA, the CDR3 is TGCAGCGTCTGGGACAGGGGAAACTACGAGCAGTACTTC. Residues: CSVWDRGNYEQYF.